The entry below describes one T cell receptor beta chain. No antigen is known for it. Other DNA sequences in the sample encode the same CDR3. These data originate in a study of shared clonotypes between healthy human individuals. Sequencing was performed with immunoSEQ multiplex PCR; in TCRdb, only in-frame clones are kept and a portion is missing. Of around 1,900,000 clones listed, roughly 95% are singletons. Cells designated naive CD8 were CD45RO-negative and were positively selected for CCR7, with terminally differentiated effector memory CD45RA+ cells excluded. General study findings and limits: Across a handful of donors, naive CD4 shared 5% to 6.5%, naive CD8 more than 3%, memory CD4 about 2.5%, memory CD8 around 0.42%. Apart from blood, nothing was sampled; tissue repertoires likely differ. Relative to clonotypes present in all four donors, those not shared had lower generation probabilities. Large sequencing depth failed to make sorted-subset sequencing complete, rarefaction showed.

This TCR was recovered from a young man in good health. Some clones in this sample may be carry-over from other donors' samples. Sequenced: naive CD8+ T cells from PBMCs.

CDR3 residues: CASSSTGVAKNIQYF. The CDR3 DNA sequence: TGTGCCAGCAGTTCAACAGGGGTGGCCAAAAACATTCAGTACTTC. V usage is TRBV27 and J usage is TRBJ2-4; 7 nucleotides agree with TRBD1. V lost 4 bases and J lost 1; bases outside the gene matches: 4. There are 15 residues in the CDR3. Germline values: CDR1 MNHEY, CDR2 SMNVEV (reference sequence).